Included here is one T cell receptor (beta chain) sequence, with context. This specimen comes from a study of T cell responses to AZD1222 COVID-19 vaccine. Germline-derived CDR1 and CDR2 are SEHNR and FQNEAQ (reference sequence). V was clipped by 2 bases and J by 9 bases, with 16 bases between them. This CDR3 has 14 residues. The data were produced by immunoSEQ multiplex PCR, yet TCRdb's version contains in-frame clones alone and is incomplete. Of around 110,000 clones in the sample, about nine tenths were seen once. This TCR was recovered from an adult in good health. The source was peripheral blood, collected on day 0 of AZD1222 vaccination. The gene calls are TRBV7-9 and TRBJ1-2; no clear D. This CDR3 reads CASSLPGTVTSYTF. DNA for the CDR3: TGTGCCAGCAGCTTACCGGGCACCGTAACTAGCTACACCTTC.